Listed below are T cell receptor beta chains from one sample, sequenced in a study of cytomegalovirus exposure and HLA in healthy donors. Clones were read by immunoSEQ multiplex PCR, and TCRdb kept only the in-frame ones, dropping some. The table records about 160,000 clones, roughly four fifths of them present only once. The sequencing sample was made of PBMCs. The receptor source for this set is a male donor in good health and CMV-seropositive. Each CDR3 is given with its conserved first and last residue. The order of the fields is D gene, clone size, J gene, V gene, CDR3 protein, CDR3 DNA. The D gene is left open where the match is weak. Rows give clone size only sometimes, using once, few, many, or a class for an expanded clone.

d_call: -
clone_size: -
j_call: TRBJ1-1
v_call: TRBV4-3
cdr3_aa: CASSHLQGNTEAFF
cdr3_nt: TGCGCCAGCAGCCACCTACAGGGAAACACTGAAGCTTTCTTT

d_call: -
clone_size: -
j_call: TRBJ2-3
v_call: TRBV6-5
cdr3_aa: CASSYQGGRVTDTQYF
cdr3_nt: TGTGCCAGCAGTTACCAGGGGGGTCGAGTGACAGATACGCAGTATTTT

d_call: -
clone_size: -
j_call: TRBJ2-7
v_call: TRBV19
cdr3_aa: CASSKRGSSYEQYF
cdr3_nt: TGTGCCAGTAGTAAAAGGGGAAGCTCCTACGAGCAGTACTTC

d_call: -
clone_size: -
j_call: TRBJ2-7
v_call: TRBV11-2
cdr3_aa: CASSPLGSSYEQYF
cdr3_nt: TGTGCCAGCAGCCCCCTGGGGAGCTCCTACGAGCAGTACTTC

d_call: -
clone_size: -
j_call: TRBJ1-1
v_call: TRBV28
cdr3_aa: CASSLRRSWRAEAFF
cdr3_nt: TGTGCCAGCAGTTTGAGGCGGAGCTGGCGGGCTGAAGCTTTCTTT

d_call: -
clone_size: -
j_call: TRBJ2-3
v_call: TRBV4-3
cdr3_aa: CASSPWPSTDTQYF
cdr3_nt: TGCGCCAGCAGTCCCTGGCCCAGCACAGATACGCAGTATTTT

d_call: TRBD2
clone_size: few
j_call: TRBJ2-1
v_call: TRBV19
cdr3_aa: CASSPGGGLAGDEQFF
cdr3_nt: TGTGCCAGTAGTCCAGGGGGGGGGCTAGCGGGAGATGAGCAGTTCTTC

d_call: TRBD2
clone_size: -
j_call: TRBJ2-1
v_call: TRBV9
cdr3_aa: CASSVLTSGGYNEQFF
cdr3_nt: TGTGCCAGCAGCGTTCTTACAAGCGGGGGGTACAATGAGCAGTTCTTC

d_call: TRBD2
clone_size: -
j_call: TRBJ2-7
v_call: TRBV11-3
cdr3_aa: CASSPEAGFGEQYF
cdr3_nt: TGTGCCAGCAGCCCAGAAGCGGGATTCGGCGAGCAGTACTTC

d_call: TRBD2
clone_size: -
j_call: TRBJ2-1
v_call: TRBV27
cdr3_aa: CASSLGLASGRWNEQFF
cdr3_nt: TGTGCCAGCAGTTTAGGTTTGGCTAGCGGGAGGTGGAATGAGCAGTTCTTC

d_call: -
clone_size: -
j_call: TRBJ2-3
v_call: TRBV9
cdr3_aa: CASVRGRGYSTDTQYF
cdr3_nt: TGTGCCAGCGTCCGGGGGCGGGGGTATAGCACAGATACGCAGTATTTT

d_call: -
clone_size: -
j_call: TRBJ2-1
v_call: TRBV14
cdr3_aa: CASSQLSGEQFF
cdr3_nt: TGTGCCAGCAGCCAACTCAGCGGTGAGCAGTTCTTC

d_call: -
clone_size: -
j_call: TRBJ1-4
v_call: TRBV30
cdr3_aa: CATEPGQRANEKLFF
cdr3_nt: TGTGCCACAGAACCTGGGCAGAGGGCTAATGAAAAACTGTTTTTT

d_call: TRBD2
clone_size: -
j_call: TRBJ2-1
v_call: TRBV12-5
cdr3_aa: CASGAWTSGSSYNEQFF
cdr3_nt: TGTGCTAGTGGTGCCTGGACTAGCGGGAGCTCCTACAATGAGCAGTTCTTC

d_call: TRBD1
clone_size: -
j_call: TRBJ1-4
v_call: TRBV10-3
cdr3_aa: CATSGTGTFVDEKLFF
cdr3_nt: TGTGCCACCTCCGGGACAGGGACATTTGTAGATGAAAAACTGTTTTTT

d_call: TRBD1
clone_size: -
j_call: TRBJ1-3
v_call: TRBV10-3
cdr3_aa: CAIKPEDRGSGNTIYF
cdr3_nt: TGTGCCATCAAACCAGAGGACAGGGGGTCTGGAAACACCATATATTTT

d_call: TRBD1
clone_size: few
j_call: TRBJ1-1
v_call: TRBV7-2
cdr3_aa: CASSLNRGTEAFF
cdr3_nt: TGTGCCAGCAGCTTAAACAGGGGAACCGAAGCTTTCTTT

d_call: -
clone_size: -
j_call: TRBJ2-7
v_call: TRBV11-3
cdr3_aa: CASSLGRDNSYEQYF
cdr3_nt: TGTGCCAGCAGCTTAGGAAGGGACAACTCCTACGAGCAGTACTTC

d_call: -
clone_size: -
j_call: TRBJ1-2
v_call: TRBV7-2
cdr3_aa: CASSFLSGYTF
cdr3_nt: TGTGCCAGCAGCTTCTTATCTGGCTACACCTTC

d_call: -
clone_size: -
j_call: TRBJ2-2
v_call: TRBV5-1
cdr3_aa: CASSLRGNTGELFF
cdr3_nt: TGCGCCAGCAGCTTGAGAGGGAACACCGGGGAGCTGTTTTTT

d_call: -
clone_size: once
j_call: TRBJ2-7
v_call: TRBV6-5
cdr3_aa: CASTSPGSGTYEQYF
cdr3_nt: TGTGCCAGCACCTCACCCGGGAGTGGAACCTACGAGCAGTACTTC

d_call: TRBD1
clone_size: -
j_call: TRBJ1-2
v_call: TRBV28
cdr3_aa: CASSFGGQDLYGYTF
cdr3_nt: TGTGCCAGCAGTTTCGGGGGACAGGACCTCTATGGCTACACCTTC

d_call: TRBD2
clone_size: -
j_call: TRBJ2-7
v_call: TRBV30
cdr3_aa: CAWSLGLAGLGYF
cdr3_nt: TGTGCCTGGAGTCTCGGACTAGCGGGATTGGGGTACTTC

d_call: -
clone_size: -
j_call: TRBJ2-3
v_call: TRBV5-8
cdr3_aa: CASSLLVTDTQYF
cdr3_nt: TGTGCCAGCAGCTTACTAGTAACGGATACGCAGTATTTT

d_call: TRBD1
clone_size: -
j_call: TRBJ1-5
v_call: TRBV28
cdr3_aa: CASSPTPDRGAQPQHF
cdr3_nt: TGTGCCAGCAGTCCTACGCCCGACAGGGGGGCTCAGCCCCAGCATTTT

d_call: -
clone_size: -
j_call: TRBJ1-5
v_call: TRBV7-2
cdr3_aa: CASSLGLQPQHF
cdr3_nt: TGTGCCAGCAGCTTGGGACTTCAGCCCCAGCATTTT

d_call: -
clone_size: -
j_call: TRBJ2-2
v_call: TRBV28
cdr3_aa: CASLTRTQVTGELFF
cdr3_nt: TGTGCCAGTCTAACCCGGACTCAAGTAACCGGGGAGCTGTTTTTT

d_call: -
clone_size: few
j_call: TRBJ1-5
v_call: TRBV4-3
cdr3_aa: CASSQKGDLAGPQHF
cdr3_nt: TGCGCCAGCAGCCAAAAGGGGGACCTTGCCGGCCCCCAGCATTTT

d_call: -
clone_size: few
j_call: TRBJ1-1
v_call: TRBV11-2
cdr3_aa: CASSLRTVNTEAFF
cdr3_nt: TGTGCCAGCAGCTTACGGACAGTGAACACTGAAGCTTTCTTT

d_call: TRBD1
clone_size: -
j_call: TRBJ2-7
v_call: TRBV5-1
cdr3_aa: CASSFGQGNSYEQYF
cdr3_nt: TGCGCCAGCAGCTTCGGACAGGGTAACTCCTACGAGCAGTACTTC

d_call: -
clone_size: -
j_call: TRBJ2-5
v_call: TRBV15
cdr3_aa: CATSSNPLAETQYF
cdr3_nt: TGTGCCACCAGCAGCAACCCTCTCGCGGAGACCCAGTACTTC

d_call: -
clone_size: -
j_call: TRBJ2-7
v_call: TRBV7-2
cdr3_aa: CASSLARQTSYEQYF
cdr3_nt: TGTGCCAGCAGCTTAGCCCGACAGACCTCCTACGAGCAGTACTTC

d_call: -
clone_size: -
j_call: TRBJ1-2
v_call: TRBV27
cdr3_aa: CASSTPRAPRGYTF
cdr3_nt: TGTGCCAGCAGTACCCCCAGGGCCCCCCGGGGCTACACCTTC

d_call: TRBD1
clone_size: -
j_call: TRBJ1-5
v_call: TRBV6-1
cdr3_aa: CASSPGQGRNQPQHF
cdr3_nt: TGTGCCAGCAGCCCAGGACAGGGGCGCAATCAGCCCCAGCATTTT

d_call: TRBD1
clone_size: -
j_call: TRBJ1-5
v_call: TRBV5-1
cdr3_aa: CASSLAGQGDQPQHF
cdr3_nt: TGCGCCAGCAGCTTGGCTGGACAGGGGGATCAGCCCCAGCATTTT

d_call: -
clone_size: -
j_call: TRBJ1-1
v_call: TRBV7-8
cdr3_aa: CASSLNEAARRAFF
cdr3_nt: TGTGCCAGCAGCTTAAATGAGGCGGCCAGACGAGCTTTCTTT

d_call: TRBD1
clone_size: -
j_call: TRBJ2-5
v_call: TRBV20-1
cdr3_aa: CSEGARETQYF
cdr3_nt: TGCAGTGAGGGGGCGAGGGAGACCCAGTACTTC

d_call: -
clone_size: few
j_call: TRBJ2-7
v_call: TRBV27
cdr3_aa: CASKPTVLSYEQYF
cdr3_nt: TGTGCCAGCAAACCGACAGTGCTCTCCTACGAGCAGTACTTC

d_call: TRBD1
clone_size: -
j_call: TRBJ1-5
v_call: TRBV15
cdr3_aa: CATSVYRGNQPQHF
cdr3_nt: TGTGCCACCAGCGTTTACAGGGGGAATCAGCCCCAGCATTTT

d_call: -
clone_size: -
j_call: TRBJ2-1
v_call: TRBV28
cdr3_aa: CASSSGTSLVDEQFF
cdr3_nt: TGTGCCAGCAGCTCGGGAACCTCCCTCGTGGATGAGCAGTTCTTC

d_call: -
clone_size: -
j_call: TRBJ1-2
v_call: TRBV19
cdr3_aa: CASSISSRGYTF
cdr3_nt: TGTGCCAGTAGTATCTCTTCTCGGGGCTACACCTTC

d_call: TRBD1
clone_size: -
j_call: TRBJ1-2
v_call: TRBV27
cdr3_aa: CASSLEGAYGYTF
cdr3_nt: TGTGCCAGCAGTTTAGAGGGGGCCTATGGCTACACCTTC

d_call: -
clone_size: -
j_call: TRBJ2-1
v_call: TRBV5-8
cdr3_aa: CASSLEGGSHNEQFF
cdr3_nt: TGTGCCAGCAGCTTGGAGGGTGGGAGTCACAATGAGCAGTTCTTC

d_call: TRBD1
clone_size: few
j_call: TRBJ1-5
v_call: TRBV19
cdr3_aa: CASRYGTAQPQHF
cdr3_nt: TGTGCCAGTAGATACGGGACAGCGCAGCCCCAGCATTTT